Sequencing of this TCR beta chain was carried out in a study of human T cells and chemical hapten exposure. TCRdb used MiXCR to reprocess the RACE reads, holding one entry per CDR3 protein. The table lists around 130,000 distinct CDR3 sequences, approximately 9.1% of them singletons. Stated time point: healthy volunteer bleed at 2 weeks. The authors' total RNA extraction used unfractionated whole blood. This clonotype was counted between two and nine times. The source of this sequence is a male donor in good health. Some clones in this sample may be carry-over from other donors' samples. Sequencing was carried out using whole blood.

Here the CDR3 reads CASGSGTEAFF. In DNA, the CDR3 is TGTGCCAGTGGGAGCGGCACTGAAGCTTTCTTT. This rearrangement joins TRBV27 to TRBJ1-1; D gene unclear. V was trimmed by 9 bases and J by 4 bases, leaving 9 bases between them. The CDR3 spans 11 residues. Germline CDR1 reads MNHEY; CDR2 reads SMNVEV (reference sequence).